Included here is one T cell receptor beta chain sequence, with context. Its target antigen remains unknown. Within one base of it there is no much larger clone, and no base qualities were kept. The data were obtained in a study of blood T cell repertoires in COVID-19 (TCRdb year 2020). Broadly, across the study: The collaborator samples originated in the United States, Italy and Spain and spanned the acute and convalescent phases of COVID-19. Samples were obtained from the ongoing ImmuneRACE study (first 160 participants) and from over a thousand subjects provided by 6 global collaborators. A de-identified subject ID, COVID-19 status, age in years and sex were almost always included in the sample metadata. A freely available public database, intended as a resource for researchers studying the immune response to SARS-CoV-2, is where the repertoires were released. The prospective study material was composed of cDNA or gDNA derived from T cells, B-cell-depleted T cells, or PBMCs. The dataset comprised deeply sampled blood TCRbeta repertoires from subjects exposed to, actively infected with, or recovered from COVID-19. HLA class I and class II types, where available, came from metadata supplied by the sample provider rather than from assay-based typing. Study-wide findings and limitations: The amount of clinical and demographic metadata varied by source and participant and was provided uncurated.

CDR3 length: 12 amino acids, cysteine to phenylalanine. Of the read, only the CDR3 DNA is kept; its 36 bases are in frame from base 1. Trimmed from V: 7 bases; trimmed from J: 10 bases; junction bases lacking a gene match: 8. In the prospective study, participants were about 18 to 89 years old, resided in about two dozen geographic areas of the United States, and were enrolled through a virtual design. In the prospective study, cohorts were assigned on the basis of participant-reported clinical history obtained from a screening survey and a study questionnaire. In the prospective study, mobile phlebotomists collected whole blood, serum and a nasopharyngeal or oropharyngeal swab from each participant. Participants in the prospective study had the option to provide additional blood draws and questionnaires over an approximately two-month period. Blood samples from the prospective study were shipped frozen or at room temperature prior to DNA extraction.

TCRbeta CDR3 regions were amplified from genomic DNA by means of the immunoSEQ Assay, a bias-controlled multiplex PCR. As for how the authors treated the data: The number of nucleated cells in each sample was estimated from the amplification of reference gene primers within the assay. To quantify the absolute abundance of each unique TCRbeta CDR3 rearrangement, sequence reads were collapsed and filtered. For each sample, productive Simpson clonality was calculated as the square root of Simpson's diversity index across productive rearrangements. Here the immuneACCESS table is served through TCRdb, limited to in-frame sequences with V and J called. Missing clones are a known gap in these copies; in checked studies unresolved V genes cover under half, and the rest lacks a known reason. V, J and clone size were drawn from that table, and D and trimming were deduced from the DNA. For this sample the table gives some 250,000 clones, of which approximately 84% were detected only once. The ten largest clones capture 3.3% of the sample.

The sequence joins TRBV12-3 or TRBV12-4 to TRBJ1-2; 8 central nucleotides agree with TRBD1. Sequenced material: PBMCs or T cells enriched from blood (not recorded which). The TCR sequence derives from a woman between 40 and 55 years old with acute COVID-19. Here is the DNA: TGTGCCAGCACCGGACAGGGAAGCGCCTACACCTTC. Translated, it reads CASTGQGSAYTF.